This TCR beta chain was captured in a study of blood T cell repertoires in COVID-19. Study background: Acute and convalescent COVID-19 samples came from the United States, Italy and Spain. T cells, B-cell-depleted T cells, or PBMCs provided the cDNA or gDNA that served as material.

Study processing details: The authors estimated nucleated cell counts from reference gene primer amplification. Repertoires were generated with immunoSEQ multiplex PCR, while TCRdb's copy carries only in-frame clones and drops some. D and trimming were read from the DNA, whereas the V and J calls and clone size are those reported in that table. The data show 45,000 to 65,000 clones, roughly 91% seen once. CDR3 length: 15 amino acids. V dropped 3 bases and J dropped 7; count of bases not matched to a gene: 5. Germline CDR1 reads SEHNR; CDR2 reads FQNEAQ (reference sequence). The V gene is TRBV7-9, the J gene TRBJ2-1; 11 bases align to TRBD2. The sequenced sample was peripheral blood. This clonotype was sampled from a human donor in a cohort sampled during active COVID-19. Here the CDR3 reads CASSLILAGGNEQFF. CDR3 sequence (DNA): TGTGCCAGCAGCTTGATCCTAGCGGGAGGTAATGAGCAGTTCTTC.